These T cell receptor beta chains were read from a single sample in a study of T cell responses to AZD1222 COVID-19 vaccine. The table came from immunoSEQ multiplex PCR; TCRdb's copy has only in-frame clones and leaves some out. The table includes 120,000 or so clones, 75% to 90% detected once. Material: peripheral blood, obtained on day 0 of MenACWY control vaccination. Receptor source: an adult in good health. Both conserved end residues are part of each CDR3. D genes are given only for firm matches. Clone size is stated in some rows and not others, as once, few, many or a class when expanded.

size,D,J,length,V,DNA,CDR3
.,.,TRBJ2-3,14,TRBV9,TGTGCCAGCAGCGTAGCAGGCGCTGATGATACGCAGTATTTT,CASSVAGADDTQYF
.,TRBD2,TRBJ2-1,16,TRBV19,TGTGCCAGTAGTACCGGCCCCGGGACTAGCACATATGAGCAGTTCTTC,CASSTGPGTSTYEQFF
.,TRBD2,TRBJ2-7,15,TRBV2,TGTGCCAGCAGTGAAACTAGCGGGAGTCTCTACGAGCAGTACTTC,CASSETSGSLYEQYF
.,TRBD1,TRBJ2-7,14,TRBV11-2,TGTGCCAGCAGGCCCGGGACAGAAAAAACCGAGCAGTACTTC,CASRPGTEKTEQYF
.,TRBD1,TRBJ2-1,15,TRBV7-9,TGTGCCAGCATGATAGGACAGGGGGGATACAATGAGCAGTTCTTC,CASMIGQGGYNEQFF
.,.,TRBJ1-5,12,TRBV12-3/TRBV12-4,TGTGCCAGCCGCCTCTTAAATCAGCCCCAGCATTTT,CASRLLNQPQHF
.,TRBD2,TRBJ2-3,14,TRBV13,TGTGCCACGCAGGCGGGAGTGATCACAGATACGCAGTATTTT,CATQAGVITDTQYF
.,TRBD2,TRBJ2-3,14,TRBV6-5,TGTGCCAGCACTTCCACGGGGGGGGTAGATACGCAGTATTTT,CASTSTGGVDTQYF
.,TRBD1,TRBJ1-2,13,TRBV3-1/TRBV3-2,TGTGCCAGCAGCCGACAGGGGAACTATGGCTACACCTTC,CASSRQGNYGYTF
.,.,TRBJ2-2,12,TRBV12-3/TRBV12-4,TGTGCCAGCAGTCCGAACACCGGGGAGCTGTTTTTT,CASSPNTGELFF
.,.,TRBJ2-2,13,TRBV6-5,TGTGCCAGCAGTTTGCAGAACACCGGGGAGCTGTTTTTT,CASSLQNTGELFF
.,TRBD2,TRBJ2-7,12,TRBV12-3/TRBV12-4,TGTGCCAGCAGCCCGGGGGGGGTCGAGCAGTACTTC,CASSPGGVEQYF
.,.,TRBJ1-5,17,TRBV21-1,TGTGCCAGCAGCAAAGCTCAAGGAGACAGGGCGTCTCTCCCCCAGCATTTT,CASSKAQGDRASLPQHF
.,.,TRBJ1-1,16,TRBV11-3,TGTGCCAGCAGCCCTGATGGTCACAGGGTGAGAACTGAAGCTTTCTTT,CASSPDGHRVRTEAFF
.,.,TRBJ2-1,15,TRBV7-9,TGTGCCAGCAGCTTATCGGGGGTGTCCTACAATGAGCAGTTCTTC,CASSLSGVSYNEQFF
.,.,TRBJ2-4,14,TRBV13,TGTGCCAGCAGCTTGGCACTAGTAGGAAACATTCAGTACTTC,CASSLALVGNIQYF
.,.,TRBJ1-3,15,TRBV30,TGTGCCTGGTCGGAAGGGAGCCACGCTGGAAACACCATATATTTT,CAWSEGSHAGNTIYF
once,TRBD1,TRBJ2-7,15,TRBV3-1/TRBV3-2,TGTGCCAGCAGCCAAGGACAGGGGGCCTCATACGAGCAGTACTTC,CASSQGQGASYEQYF